This TCR beta chain comes out of a study of T-cell memory formation after mild COVID-19. Study-level information: Among the donors, TCR clusters were largely specific to each donor.

This clonotype was observed a handful of times. Per the germline V gene, CDR1 is SGHAT and CDR2 is FQNNGV. This CDR3 region has 17 residues. V shed 4 bases, J shed 2 bases, and the junction held 4 bases outside the gene matches. MiXCR, applied by TCRdb to the 5' RACE reads, yields one record per CDR3 protein. The sample yields a few hundred thousand distinct CDR3 sequences, over 25% seen once. This chain joins TRBV11-2 and TRBJ2-1, with 14 bases fitting TRBD2. Sequenced sample: PBMCs or a T cell subset sorted from them (not recorded which). This clonotype was obtained from an adult woman who had mild COVID-19 (a few samples of this study predate the infection). Cell type and time point are not known. The CDR3: CASSSTSGGAPYNEQFF. CDR3 DNA sequence: TGTGCCAGCAGCTCGACTAGCGGGGGGGCACCCTACAATGAGCAGTTCTTC.